The source of this T cell receptor (beta chain) is a study of lymphopenia after photon versus proton radiotherapy. Findings and caveats of the study: Under photons, naive T cells and diversity fell while effector/memory populations rose.

Assay used: immunoSEQ multiplex PCR; TCRdb lists only in-frame clones, some missing. The sample holds 65,000 to 90,000 clones; around 92% are singletons and the top ten take over 2%. Germline V CDR1 and CDR2: SGHTA, FQGTGA. The J segment lost 6 bases and the V segment lost 0 bases, leaving 7 bases of the junction unmatched. The CDR3 is 15 residues long. Turning to this clone: Its specificity is unknown.

The sequencing here drew on peripheral blood, taken from a patient treated with photon-based radiotherapy. The chain carries TRBV7-3 and TRBJ2-7, with TRBD2 matching over 8 bases. The clonotype was recovered from a middle-aged woman with cholangiocarcinoma. In DNA form, the CDR3 reads TGTGCCAGCAGCTTAACGTTCGGGCTAGCGGGCGAGCAGTACTTC. It yields the protein CASSLTFGLAGEQYF.